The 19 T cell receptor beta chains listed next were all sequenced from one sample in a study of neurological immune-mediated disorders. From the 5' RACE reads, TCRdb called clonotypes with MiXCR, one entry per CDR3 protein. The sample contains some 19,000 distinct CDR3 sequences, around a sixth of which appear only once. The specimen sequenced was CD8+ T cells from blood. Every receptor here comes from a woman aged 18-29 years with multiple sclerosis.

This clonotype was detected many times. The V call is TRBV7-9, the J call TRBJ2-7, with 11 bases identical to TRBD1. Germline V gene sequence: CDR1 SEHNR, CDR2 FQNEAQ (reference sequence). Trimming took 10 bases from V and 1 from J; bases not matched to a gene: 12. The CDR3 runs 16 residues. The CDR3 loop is CATRGTGGRSSYEQYF. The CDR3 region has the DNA TGTGCCACCAGAGGGACAGGGGGTAGGAGTTCCTACGAGCAGTACTTC.

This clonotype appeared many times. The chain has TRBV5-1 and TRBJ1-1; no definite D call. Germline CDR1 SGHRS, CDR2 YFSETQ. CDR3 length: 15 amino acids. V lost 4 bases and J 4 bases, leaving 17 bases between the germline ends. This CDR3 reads CASSQSLLGSTEAFF. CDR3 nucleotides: TGCGCCAGCAGCCAGAGCCTTTTGGGGAGCACTGAAGCTTTCTTT.

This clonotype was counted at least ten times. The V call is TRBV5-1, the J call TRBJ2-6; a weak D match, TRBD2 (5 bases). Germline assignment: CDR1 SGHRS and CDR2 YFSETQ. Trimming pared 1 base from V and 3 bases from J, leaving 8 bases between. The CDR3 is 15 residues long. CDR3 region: CASSLPGFGANVLTF. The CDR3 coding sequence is TGCGCCAGCAGCTTGCCGGGGTTTGGGGCCAACGTCCTGACTTTC. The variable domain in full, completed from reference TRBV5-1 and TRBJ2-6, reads KAGVTQTPRYLIKTRGQQVTLSCSPISGHRSVSWYQQTPGQGLQFLFEYFSETQRNKGNFPGRFSGRQFSNSRSEMNVSTLELGDSALYLCASSLPGFGANVLTFGAGSRLTVL.

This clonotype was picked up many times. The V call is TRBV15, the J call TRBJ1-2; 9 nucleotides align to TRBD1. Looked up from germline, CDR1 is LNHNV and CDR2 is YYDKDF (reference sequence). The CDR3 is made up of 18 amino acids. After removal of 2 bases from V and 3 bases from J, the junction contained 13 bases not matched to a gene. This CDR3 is CATSRSPGRDRVDYGYTF. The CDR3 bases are TGTGCCACCAGCAGATCCCCGGGTAGGGACAGGGTGGACTATGGCTACACCTTC.

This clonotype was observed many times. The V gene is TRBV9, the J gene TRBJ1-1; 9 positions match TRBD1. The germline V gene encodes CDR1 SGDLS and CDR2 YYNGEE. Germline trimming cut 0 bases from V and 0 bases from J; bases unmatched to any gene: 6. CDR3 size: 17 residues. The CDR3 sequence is CASSVVDRGNMNTEAFF. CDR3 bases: TGTGCCAGCAGCGTAGTGGACAGGGGTAACATGAACACTGAAGCTTTCTTT.

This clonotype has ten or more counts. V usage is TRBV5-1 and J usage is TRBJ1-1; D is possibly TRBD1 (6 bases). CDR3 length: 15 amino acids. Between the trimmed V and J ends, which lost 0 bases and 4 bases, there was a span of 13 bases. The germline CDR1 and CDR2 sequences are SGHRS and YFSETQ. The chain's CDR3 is CASSLAPQGCTEAFF. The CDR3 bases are TGCGCCAGCAGCTTGGCCCCCCAGGGGTGCACTGAAGCTTTCTTT.

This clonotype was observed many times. The CDR3 loop is CASSRTGPLHF. Written as DNA, the CDR3 is TGTGCCAGCAGCAGAACGGGGCCCCTCCACTTT. The chain joins TRBV4-2 to TRBJ1-6; D remains unclear. Germline V gene data show CDR1 as LGHNA and CDR2 as YNFKEQ. V lost 5 bases and J lost 13, with 9 bases in between. The length of the CDR3 is 11 residues.

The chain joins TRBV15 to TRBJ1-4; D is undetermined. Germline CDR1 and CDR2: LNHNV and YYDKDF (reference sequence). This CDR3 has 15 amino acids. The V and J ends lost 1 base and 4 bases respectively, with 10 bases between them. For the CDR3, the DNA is TGTGCCACCAGCAGAGCTGCCGGCGATAATGAAAAACTGTTTTTT. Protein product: CATSRAAGDNEKLFF.

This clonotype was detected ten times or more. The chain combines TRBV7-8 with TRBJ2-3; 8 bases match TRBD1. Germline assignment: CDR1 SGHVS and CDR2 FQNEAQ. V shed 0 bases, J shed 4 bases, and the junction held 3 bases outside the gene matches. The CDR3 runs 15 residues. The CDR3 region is CASSLAYRGADTQYF. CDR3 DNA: TGTGCCAGCAGCTTAGCGTACAGGGGGGCAGATACGCAGTATTTT.

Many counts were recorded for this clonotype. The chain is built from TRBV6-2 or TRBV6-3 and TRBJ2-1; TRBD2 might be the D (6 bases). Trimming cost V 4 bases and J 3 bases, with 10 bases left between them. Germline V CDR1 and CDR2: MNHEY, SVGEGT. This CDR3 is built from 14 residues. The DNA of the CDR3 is TGTGCCAGCAGTTCCACTAGCCTCTACAATGAGCAGTTCTTC. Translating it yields CASSSTSLYNEQFF.

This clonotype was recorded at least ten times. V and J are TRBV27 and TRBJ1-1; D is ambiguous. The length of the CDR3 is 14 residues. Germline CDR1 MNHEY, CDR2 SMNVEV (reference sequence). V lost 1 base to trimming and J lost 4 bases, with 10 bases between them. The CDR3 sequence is CASSLFPGSTEAFF. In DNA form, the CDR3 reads TGTGCCAGCAGTTTATTTCCGGGGAGCACTGAAGCTTTCTTT.

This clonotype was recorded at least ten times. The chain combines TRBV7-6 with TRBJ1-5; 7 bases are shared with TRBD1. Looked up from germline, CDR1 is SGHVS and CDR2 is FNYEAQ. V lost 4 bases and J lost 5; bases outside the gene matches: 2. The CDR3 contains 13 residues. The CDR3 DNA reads TGTGCCAGCAGCTGGGGGACAGATCAGCCCCAGCATTTT. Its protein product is CASSWGTDQPQHF.

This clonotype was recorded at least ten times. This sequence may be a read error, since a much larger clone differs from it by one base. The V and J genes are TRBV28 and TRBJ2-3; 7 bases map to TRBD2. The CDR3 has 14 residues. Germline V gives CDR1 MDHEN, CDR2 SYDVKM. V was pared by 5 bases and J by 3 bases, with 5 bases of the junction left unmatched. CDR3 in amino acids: CASSQGLTTDTQYF. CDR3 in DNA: TGTGCCAGCAGTCAGGGACTAACAACAGATACGCAGTATTTT.

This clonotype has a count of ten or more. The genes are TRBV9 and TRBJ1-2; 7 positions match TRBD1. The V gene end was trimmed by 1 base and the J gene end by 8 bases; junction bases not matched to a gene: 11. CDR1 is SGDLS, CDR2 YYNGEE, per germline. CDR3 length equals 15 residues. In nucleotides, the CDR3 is TGTGCCAGCAGCGTATGGCAGGGGGATACTTACGGCTACACCTTC. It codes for CASSVWQGDTYGYTF.

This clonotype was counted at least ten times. The CDR3 region has the DNA TGTGCCAGCAGTGGAATGGGAAGCTCCTACAATGAGCAGTTCTTC. Its protein product is CASSGMGSSYNEQFF. This chain connects TRBV27 to TRBJ2-1; D not resolved. The CDR3 runs to 15 residues. Germline-derived CDR1 and CDR2 are MNHEY and SMNVEV (reference sequence). Trimming removed 5 bases from V and 0 bases from J, with 11 bases in between.

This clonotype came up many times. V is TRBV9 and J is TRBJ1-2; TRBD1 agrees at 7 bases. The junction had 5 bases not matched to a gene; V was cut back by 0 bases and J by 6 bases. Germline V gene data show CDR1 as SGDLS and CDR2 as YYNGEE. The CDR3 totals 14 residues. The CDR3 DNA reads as TGTGCCAGCAGCGTAGGAGTGACAGGGAATGGCTACACCTTC. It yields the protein CASSVGVTGNGYTF.

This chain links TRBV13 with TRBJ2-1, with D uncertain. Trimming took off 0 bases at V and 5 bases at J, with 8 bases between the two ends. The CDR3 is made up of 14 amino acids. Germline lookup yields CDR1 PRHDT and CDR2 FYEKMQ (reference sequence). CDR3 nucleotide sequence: TGTGCCAGCAGCTTAGGCCGGTTAGACAATGAGCAGTTCTTC. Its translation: CASSLGRLDNEQFF. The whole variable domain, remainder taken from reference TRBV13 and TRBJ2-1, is AAGVIQSPRHLIKEKRETATLKCYPIPRHDTVYWYQQGPGQDPQFLISFYEKMQSDKGSIPDRFSAQQFSDYHSELNMSSLELGDSALYFCASSLGRLDNEQFFGPGTRLTVL.

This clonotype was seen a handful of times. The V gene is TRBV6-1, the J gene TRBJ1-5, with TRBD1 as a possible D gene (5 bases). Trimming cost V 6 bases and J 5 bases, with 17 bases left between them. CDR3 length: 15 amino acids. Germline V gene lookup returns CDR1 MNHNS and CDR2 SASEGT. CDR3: CASRRGAGGDQPQHF. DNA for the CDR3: TGTGCCAGCAGGCGAGGGGCAGGAGGGGATCAGCCCCAGCATTTT.

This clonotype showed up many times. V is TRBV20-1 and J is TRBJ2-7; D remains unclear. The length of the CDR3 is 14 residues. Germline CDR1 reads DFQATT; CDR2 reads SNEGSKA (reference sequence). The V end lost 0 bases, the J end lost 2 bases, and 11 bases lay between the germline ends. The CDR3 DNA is TGCAGTGCTAGAGATTCGAAATCAGCCTACGAGCAGTACGTC. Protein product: CSARDSKSAYEQYV.